The 31 T cell receptor beta chains presented below share a single source sample, sequenced in a study of human T cells and chemical hapten exposure. In TCRdb, the RACE reads were re-called with MiXCR into one record per CDR3 protein. Seen here are 300,000 to 350,000 distinct CDR3 sequences, about 7% observed once, and the top ten hold roughly 8%. Time point: patch test 1, 2 weeks after DPC sensitization. The treatment denotes: therapeutic diphenylcyclopropenone sensitization with weekly scalp DPC. The sample in question was whole blood, obtained in connection with sensitization to the hapten diphenylcyclopropenone (DPC). The source of these receptors is a woman aged 18-29 years with alopecia areata. Some clones in this sample may be carry-over from other donors' samples.

This clonotype has a count of ten or more. The chain uses TRBV7-6 and TRBJ2-5; D is unclear. The V end lost 1 base, the J end lost 3 bases, and 9 bases lay between the germline ends. CDR3 length: 14 residues. CDR1 and CDR2 from the germline V gene are SGHVS and FNYEAQ. CDR3 nucleotide sequence: TGTGCCAGCAGCTTAGGTCGGAGCGAAGAGACCCAGTACTTC. It encodes CASSLGRSEETQYF.

The gene calls are TRBV2 and TRBJ1-4; D possibly corresponds to TRBD1 (5 bases). CDR3 size: 13 residues. The V gene's germline CDR1 is SNHLY and CDR2 FYNNEI. The ends were cut back, 8 bases at V and 6 bases at J, with 13 bases in the middle. The CDR3 DNA reads as TGTGCCAGCCGAGGAGGGGTCGATGAAAAACTGTTTTTT. It encodes CASRGGVDEKLFF.

In its sample, this clonotype was seen many times. The V gene is TRBV7-6, the J gene TRBJ1-1; D remains unclear. CDR3 size: 13 residues. V was shortened by 6 bases and J by 4 bases, with 12 bases between the two germline ends. CDR1 is SGHVS, CDR2 FNYEAQ, per germline. DNA for the CDR3: TGTGCCAGCAGACTACACGGAAGCACTGAAGCTTTCTTT. Translation gives CASRLHGSTEAFF.

The chain uses TRBV12-3 or TRBV12-4 and TRBJ2-1; D unclear. This CDR3 region has 13 residues. V was cut by 3 bases and J by 4 bases, with 7 bases left in between. The CDR3 here is CASSFARYNEQFF. As DNA, the CDR3 is TGTGCCAGCAGTTTTGCCAGGTACAATGAGCAGTTCTTC.

The sample holds many counts of this clonotype. The chain links TRBV27 to TRBJ1-1, with a tentative D call TRBD1 (5 bases). Trimming took 0 bases from V and 4 from J, leaving 12 bases between them. Germline CDR1 is MNHEY and CDR2 is SMNVEV (reference sequence). The CDR3 loop spans 15 amino acids. The CDR3 is CASSLSWGVGTEAFF. CDR3 nucleotides: TGTGCCAGCAGTTTATCGTGGGGCGTGGGCACTGAAGCTTTCTTT.

V and J are TRBV4-3 and TRBJ1-6, with D hard to call. V dropped 0 bases and J dropped 9 bases, with 9 bases sitting between them. The length of the CDR3 is 14 residues. CDR1 is LGHNA, CDR2 YSLEER, per germline. CDR3 nucleotides: TGCGCCAGCAGCCAAGATTTCACACGTTCACCCCTCCACTTT. Translating it yields CASSQDFTRSPLHF.

This clonotype was counted only a few times. The J gene is TRBJ1-5, the V gene TRBV4-2; the match to TRBD1 covers 8 bases. The CDR3 contains 15 residues. V lost 0 bases to trimming and J lost 4 bases; unmatched junction nucleotides: 2. The V gene's germline CDR1 is LGHNA and CDR2 YNFKEQ. Written as DNA, the CDR3 is TGTGCCAGCAGCCAAGATCGGACAGGGAATCAGCCCCAGCATTTT. Translation gives CASSQDRTGNQPQHF.

This rearrangement joins TRBV11-3 to TRBJ2-1, with TRBD2 identical over 9 bases. The CDR3 consists of 18 residues. The germline V gene encodes CDR1 SGHNT and CDR2 YENEEA. Unmatched junction bases numbered 12, after V lost 1 base and J lost 5 bases. For the CDR3, the DNA is TGTGCCAGCAGCTTAGCAGGGACTAGCAGGGGCCGAGACAATGAGCAGTTCTTC. This sequence encodes CASSLAGTSRGRDNEQFF.

Ten or more counts support this clonotype. The J gene is TRBJ2-1, the V gene TRBV12-3 or TRBV12-4, with D perhaps matching TRBD1 or TRBD2 (5 bases each). This CDR3 comprises 15 residues. The ends were cut back, 4 bases at V and 6 bases at J, with 16 bases in the middle. Here the CDR3 DNA reads TGTGCCAGCAGTTCCTTCGGGGCGAAAACCAATGAGCAGTTCTTC. Translated: CASSSFGAKTNEQFF.

The chain couples TRBV12-3 or TRBV12-4 to TRBJ1-5; D not resolved. CDR3 length: 13 residues. V lost 8 bases and J lost 1, with 9 bases in between. The CDR3 sequence is CASRQESNQPQHF. The DNA of the CDR3 is TGTGCCAGCCGCCAGGAAAGCAATCAGCCCCAGCATTTT.

V and J are TRBV5-4 and TRBJ2-3; 7 positions agree with TRBD2. After removal of 0 bases from V and 1 base from J, the junction contained 5 bases not matched to a gene. This CDR3 has 16 amino acids. CDR1 is SGHNT and CDR2 is YYREEE in the germline V gene (reference sequence). The DNA for the CDR3 is TGTGCCAGCAGCTTGGGACTAGCACGGGGCACAGATACGCAGTATTTT. This gives the protein CASSLGLARGTDTQYF.

The J gene is TRBJ2-3, the V gene TRBV7-2; a possible D gene is TRBD1 (5 bases). Germline CDR1 is SGHTA and CDR2 is FQGNSA. The CDR3 sequence is 13 residues long. Trimming took off 6 bases at V and 1 base at J, with 8 bases between the two ends. The CDR3 here is CASRPQGTDTQYF. Here the CDR3 DNA reads TGTGCCAGCAGGCCACAGGGCACAGATACGCAGTATTTT.

In this sample, this clonotype turned up many times. The chain combines TRBV7-2 with TRBJ2-5; D is ambiguous. V dropped 1 base and J dropped 1 base, with 13 bases sitting between them. Per the germline V gene, CDR1 is SGHTA and CDR2 is FQGNSA. The CDR3 extends over 16 amino acids. Written as DNA, the CDR3 is TGTGCCAGCAGCTTAGGGTACACACGACTCCAAGAGACCCAGTACTTC. Its protein is CASSLGYTRLQETQYF.

V is TRBV4-2 and J is TRBJ1-5; 7 bases fit TRBD1. Per germline, CDR1 LGHNA and CDR2 YNFKEQ. This CDR3 comprises 17 residues. Trimming at V came to 0 bases and at J to 6 bases, leaving 11 bases not matched to a gene. This CDR3 is CASSQDLTGILPQPQHF. Here the CDR3 DNA reads TGTGCCAGCAGCCAAGACCTGACAGGGATCCTTCCTCAGCCCCAGCATTTT.

This clonotype was counted many times. This chain links TRBV13 with TRBJ2-3, with 7 bases matching TRBD2. This CDR3 spans 17 amino acids. V gave up 5 bases and J gave up 0 bases; unmatched junction bases: 11. Germline values: CDR1 PRHDT, CDR2 FYEKMQ (reference sequence). This chain's CDR3 is CASSRQGTGLSTDTQYF. As DNA, the CDR3 is TGTGCCAGCAGCAGACAAGGAACGGGACTAAGCACAGATACGCAGTATTTT.

This clonotype showed up many times. The chain joins TRBV12-5 to TRBJ2-1, with TRBD2 as a possible D gene (5 bases). The CDR3 loop spans 21 amino acids. Germline V gene lookup returns CDR1 LGHNT and CDR2 FRNRAP. V lost 1 base and J lost 2, with 27 bases in between. The CDR3 region is CASGLDIGGLSFVGTYNEQFF. In nucleotides, the CDR3 is TGTGCTAGTGGTTTGGACATTGGTGGACTCTCGTTTGTGGGCACCTACAATGAGCAGTTCTTC. The whole variable domain, filled in from reference TRBV12-5 and TRBJ2-1, reads DARVTQTPRHKVTEMGQEVTMRCQPILGHNTVFWYRQTMMQGLELLAYFRNRAPLDDSGMPKDRFSAEMPDATLATLKIQPSEPRDSAVYFCASGLDIGGLSFVGTYNEQFFGPGTRLTVL.

This chain joins TRBV20-1 and TRBJ2-3; 7 positions match TRBD1. Germline CDR1 and CDR2: DFQATT and SNEGSKA (reference sequence). The CDR3 has 11 residues. V dropped 5 bases and J dropped 6; count of bases not matched to a gene: 2. The CDR3 protein is CSAGRGDTQYF. The CDR3 nucleotides are TGCAGTGCTGGCAGGGGGGATACGCAGTATTTT.

This clonotype was seen at least ten times. The rearrangement uses TRBV5-1 and TRBJ1-1; maybe TRBD1 (6 bases). Trimming cost V 2 bases and J 3 bases, with 14 bases left between them. The CDR3 covers 15 residues. CDR1 SGHRS and CDR2 YFSETQ come from the germline V gene. The CDR3 nucleotides read TGCGCCAGCAGCTTATATCAGGGGAGAGACACTGAAGCTTTCTTT. Its protein is CASSLYQGRDTEAFF.

This clonotype was detected once. Since a much larger clone is just one base distant, this may be a read error. The gene calls are TRBV27 and TRBJ2-3; D is undetermined. The CDR3 has 15 residues. Germline V CDR1 and CDR2: MNHEY, SMNVEV (reference sequence). The CDR3 DNA sequence: TGTGCCAGCTGTTTATTCGACGGACGCACAGATACGCAGTATTTT. Translating it yields CASCLFDGRTDTQYF.

This clonotype was detected a few times. This chain links TRBV6-6 with TRBJ1-4; no definite D call. Trimming cost V 2 bases and J 8 bases, with 3 bases left between them. The V gene's germline CDR1 is MNHNY and CDR2 SVGAGI (reference sequence). The CDR3 length is 11 residues. The CDR3 sequence: CASSYEEKLFF. CDR3 nucleotides: TGTGCCAGCAGTTACGAGGAAAAACTGTTTTTT.

This clonotype turned up a few times. V and J are TRBV2 and TRBJ1-6, with TRBD1 as a possible D gene (6 bases). Germline lookup yields CDR1 SNHLY and CDR2 FYNNEI. Deletions cut 10 bases from V and 7 bases from J, with 17 bases between. The CDR3 has 14 amino acids. The CDR3 DNA reads as TGTGCCACCCAGGACAGCGGCAGGAATTCACCCCTCCACTTT. Translated, it gives CATQDSGRNSPLHF.

The chain carries TRBV6-2 or TRBV6-3 and TRBJ2-3; no reliable D call. CDR1 and CDR2 (germline): MNHEY, SVGEGT. This CDR3 has 16 amino acids. V lost 2 bases and J 1 base, leaving 13 bases between the germline ends. The CDR3 sequence is CASSYHPATRTDTQYF. Here the CDR3 DNA reads TGTGCCAGCAGTTACCACCCCGCGACCCGCACAGATACGCAGTATTTT.

The chain has TRBV28 and TRBJ2-1; the match to TRBD1 covers 7 bases. The J segment lost 6 bases and the V segment lost 3 bases, leaving 5 bases of the junction unmatched. This CDR3 comprises 14 residues. Germline V gene lookup returns CDR1 MDHEN and CDR2 SYDVKM. CDR3 loop: CASSFPNRGNEQFF. The CDR3 nucleotides are TGTGCCAGCAGTTTCCCCAACAGGGGCAATGAGCAGTTCTTC.

The chain links TRBV12-3 or TRBV12-4 to TRBJ1-5; the D is unclear. V was cut by 4 bases and J by 2 bases, with 9 bases left in between. The CDR3 extends over 14 amino acids. CDR3 DNA: TGTGCCAGCAGTTCCGGTTCCCGCAATCAGCCCCAGCATTTT. This codes for CASSSGSRNQPQHF.

The table lists this clonotype with many counts. The chain links TRBV7-3 to TRBJ2-1; 15 nucleotides line up with TRBD2. This CDR3 is built from 16 residues. Germline CDR1 reads SGHTA; CDR2 reads FQGTGA. V was clipped by 5 bases and J by 7 bases; unmatched bases: 6. The CDR3, as DNA: TGTGCCAGCAGCAGGACTAGCGGGGGGGCCGCGAATGAGCAGTTCTTC. This translates into CASSRTSGGAANEQFF.

This clonotype was detected a few times. This rearrangement joins TRBV6-5 to TRBJ1-6; TRBD1 aligns across 8 bases. CDR1 and CDR2 (germline): MNHEY, SVGAGI. This CDR3 spans 15 amino acids. Trimming cost V 6 bases and J 10 bases; bases outside gene matches: 11. The CDR3 sequence is CASSRTGTGVSPLHF. DNA of the CDR3: TGTGCCAGCAGCAGAACCGGGACAGGCGTGTCACCCCTCCACTTT.

This clonotype was seen a few times. The CDR3, as DNA: TGTGCCAGCAGTTACGTGGGCAAGGGAACCGGGGAGCTGTTTTTT. This gives the protein CASSYVGKGTGELFF. V is TRBV6-5 and J is TRBJ2-2, with D uncertain. The CDR3 is made up of 15 amino acids. Germline assignment: CDR1 MNHEY and CDR2 SVGAGI. V shed 2 bases and J shed 5 bases, with 12 bases lying between them.

The V gene is TRBV4-2, the J gene TRBJ1-5, with 11 bases lining up with TRBD1. Germline-derived CDR1 and CDR2 are LGHNA and YNFKEQ. The CDR3 sequence is 17 residues long. The V segment lost 0 bases and the J segment 1 base; nucleotides outside the gene matches: 2. The CDR3 is CASSQDGTGGSNQPQHF. Here the CDR3 DNA reads TGTGCCAGCAGCCAAGATGGGACAGGGGGGAGCAATCAGCCCCAGCATTTT.

The V call is TRBV13, the J call TRBJ2-7; 8 bases agree with TRBD1. The V gene end was trimmed by 5 bases and the J gene end by 3 bases; junction bases not matched to a gene: 9. There are 15 residues in the CDR3. Germline V lookup: CDR1 PRHDT, CDR2 FYEKMQ (reference sequence). CDR3 region: CASSVRPGQDYEQYF. CDR3 sequence (DNA): TGTGCCAGCAGCGTACGACCGGGACAGGACTACGAGCAGTACTTC.

The rearrangement uses TRBV27 and TRBJ2-3; 7 bases are shared with TRBD1. V shed 3 bases, J shed 5 bases, and the junction held 5 bases outside the gene matches. Germline V gene sequence: CDR1 MNHEY, CDR2 SMNVEV (reference sequence). The CDR3 has 14 amino acids. The CDR3 region has the DNA TGTGCCAGCAGTTTTTTAGGGGGCGAAGATACGCAGTATTTT. Residues: CASSFLGGEDTQYF.

This chain links TRBV20-1 with TRBJ1-1; D uncertain. CDR3 size: 13 residues. Germline assignment: CDR1 DFQATT and CDR2 SNEGSKA (reference sequence). V lost 6 bases and J 1 base, leaving 12 bases between the germline ends. The CDR3 protein is CSAPHRTNTEAFF. As DNA, the CDR3 is TGCAGTGCCCCCCACCGGACGAACACTGAAGCTTTCTTT.